This T cell receptor (beta chain) is from a study of patients and donors after allogeneic stem cell transplantation. The CDR3 has 15 amino acids. From germline, CDR1 is SQVTM and CDR2 ANQGSEA. V was clipped by 4 bases and J by 0 bases, with 15 bases between them. TCRdb redid the calling of the RT-PCR reads with MiXCR, one entry per CDR3 protein. Among 80,000 to 90,000 distinct CDR3 sequences, roughly 52% were seen once, and the ten largest hold under 70%. Sequencing was carried out using blood, either unsorted or a sorted T cell fraction (not recorded which). The receptor comes from a human donor who was either an allogeneic HSCT recipient or a stem cell or donor lymphocyte infusion donor (not recorded which). It is not recorded whose cells these are; they may come from a transplant donor. The chain has TRBV29-1 and TRBJ1-2; a weak D match, TRBD1 (5 bases). CDR3 residues: CSVGGPSTANYGYTF. The CDR3 bases are TGCAGCGTTGGTGGTCCCTCGACAGCTAACTATGGCTACACCTTC.